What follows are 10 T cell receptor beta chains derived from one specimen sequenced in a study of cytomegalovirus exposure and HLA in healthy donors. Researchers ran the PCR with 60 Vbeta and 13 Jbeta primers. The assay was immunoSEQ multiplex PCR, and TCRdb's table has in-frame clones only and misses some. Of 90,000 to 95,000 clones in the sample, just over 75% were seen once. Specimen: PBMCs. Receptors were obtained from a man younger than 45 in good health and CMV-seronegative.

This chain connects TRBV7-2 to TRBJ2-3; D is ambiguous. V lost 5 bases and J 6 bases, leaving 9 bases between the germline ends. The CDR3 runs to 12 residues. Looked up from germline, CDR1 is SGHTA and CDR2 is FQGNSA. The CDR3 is CASSVLRDTQYF. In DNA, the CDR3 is TGTGCCAGCAGCGTACTCAGGGATACGCAGTATTTT.

DNA of the CDR3: TGTGCCAGCAGTTACGGGCGGGCAGGGACCCAGTACTTC. Its translation is CASSYGRAGTQYF. The chain couples TRBV6-5 to TRBJ2-5; D might be TRBD2 (5 bases). Looked up from germline, CDR1 is MNHEY and CDR2 is SVGAGI. The V and J ends lost 2 bases and 7 bases respectively, with 11 bases between them. The CDR3 length is 13 residues.

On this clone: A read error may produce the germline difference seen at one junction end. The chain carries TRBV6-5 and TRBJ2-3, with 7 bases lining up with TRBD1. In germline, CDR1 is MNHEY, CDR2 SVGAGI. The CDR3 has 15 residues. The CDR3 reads CASSQADLGTDAQYF. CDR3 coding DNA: TGTGCCAGTAGCCAGGCCGATCTCGGGACAGATGCGCAGTATTTT.

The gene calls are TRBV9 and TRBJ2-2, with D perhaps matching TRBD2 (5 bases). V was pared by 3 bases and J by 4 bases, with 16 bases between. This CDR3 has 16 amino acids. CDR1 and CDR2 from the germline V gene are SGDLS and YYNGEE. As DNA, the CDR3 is TGTGCCAGCAGCGCCACTAGTGTCTCGGGCACCGGGGAGCTGTTTTTT. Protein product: CASSATSVSGTGELFF.

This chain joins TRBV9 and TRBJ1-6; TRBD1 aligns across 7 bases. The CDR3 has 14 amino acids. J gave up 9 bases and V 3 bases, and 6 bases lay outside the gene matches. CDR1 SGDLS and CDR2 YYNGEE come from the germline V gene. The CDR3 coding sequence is TGTGCCAGCAGCGCGGCAGGGGGAGGTTCACCCCTCCACTTT. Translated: CASSAAGGGSPLHF.

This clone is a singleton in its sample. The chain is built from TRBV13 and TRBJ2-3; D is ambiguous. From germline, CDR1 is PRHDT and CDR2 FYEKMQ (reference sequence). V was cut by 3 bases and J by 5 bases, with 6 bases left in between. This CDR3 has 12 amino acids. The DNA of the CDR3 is TGTGCCAGCAGCTTCTTGAGAGATACGCAGTATTTT. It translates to CASSFLRDTQYF. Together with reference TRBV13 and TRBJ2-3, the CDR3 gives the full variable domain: AAGVIQSPRHLIKEKRETATLKCYPIPRHDTVYWYQQGPGQDPQFLISFYEKMQSDKGSIPDRFSAQQFSDYHSELNMSSLELGDSALYFCASSFLRDTQYFGPGTRLTVL.

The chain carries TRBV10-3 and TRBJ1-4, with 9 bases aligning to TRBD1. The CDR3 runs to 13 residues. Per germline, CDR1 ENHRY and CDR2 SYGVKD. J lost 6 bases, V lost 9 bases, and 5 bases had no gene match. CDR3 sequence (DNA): TGTGCCATACGGCGGACAGGGGATGAAAAACTGTTTTTT. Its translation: CAIRRTGDEKLFF.

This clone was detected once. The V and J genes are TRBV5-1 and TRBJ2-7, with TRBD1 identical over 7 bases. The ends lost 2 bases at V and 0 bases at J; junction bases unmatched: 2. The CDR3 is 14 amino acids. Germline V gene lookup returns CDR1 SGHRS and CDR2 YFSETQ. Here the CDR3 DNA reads TGCGCCAGCAGCTTTACAGGGGACTCCTACGAGCAGTACTTC. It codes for CASSFTGDSYEQYF. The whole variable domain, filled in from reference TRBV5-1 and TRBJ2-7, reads KAGVTQTPRYLIKTRGQQVTLSCSPISGHRSVSWYQQTPGQGLQFLFEYFSETQRNKGNFPGRFSGRQFSNSRSEMNVSTLELGDSALYLCASSFTGDSYEQYFGPGTRLTVT.

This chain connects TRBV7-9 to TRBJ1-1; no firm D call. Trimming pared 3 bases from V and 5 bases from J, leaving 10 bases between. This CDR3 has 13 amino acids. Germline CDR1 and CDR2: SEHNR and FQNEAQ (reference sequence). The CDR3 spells CASSFGVVTEAFF. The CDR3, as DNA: TGTGCCAGCAGCTTCGGAGTGGTTACTGAAGCTTTCTTT.

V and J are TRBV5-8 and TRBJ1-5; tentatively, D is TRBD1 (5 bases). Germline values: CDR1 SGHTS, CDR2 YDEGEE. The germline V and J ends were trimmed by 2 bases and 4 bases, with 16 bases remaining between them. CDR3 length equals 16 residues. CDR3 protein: CASSLGRGGRNQPQHF. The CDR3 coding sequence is TGTGCCAGCAGCTTAGGAAGGGGAGGGAGAAATCAGCCCCAGCATTTT. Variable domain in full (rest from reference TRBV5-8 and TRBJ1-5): EAGVTQSPTHLIKTRGQQATLRCSPISGHTSVYWYQQALGLGLQFLLWYDEGEERNRGNFPPRFSGRQFPNYSSELNVNALELEDSALYLCASSLGRGGRNQPQHFGDGTRLSIL.